Listed below are T cell receptor beta chains from one sample, sequenced in a study of CD8 T cells in Susac syndrome. One entry per CDR3 protein results from TCRdb running MiXCR on the immunoSEQ multiplex PCR reads. The data show a few hundred thousand distinct CDR3 sequences, about 95% seen once. Sequencing was carried out using CD4+ T cells from PBMCs. All receptors come from a human donor with multiple sclerosis. Both conserved end residues are part of each CDR3. D genes are given only for firm matches. A clone size is listed for some rows: how often the clone was seen (once, few, many), or a class if it is expanded.

D: .; length: 9; J: TRBJ1-2; V: TRBV29-1; size: .; DNA: TGCAGCGTTGATAGTGGCTACACCTTC; CDR3: CSVDSGYTF
D: TRBD2; length: 15; J: TRBJ2-7; V: TRBV7-2; size: .; DNA: TGTGCCAGCAGCTTAAGAGCGGGGGGCAACTACGAGCAGTACTTC; CDR3: CASSLRAGGNYEQYF
D: .; length: 13; J: TRBJ1-1; V: TRBV5-1; size: .; DNA: TGCGCCAGCAGCTTGGGGAAGGACACTGAAGCTTTCTTT; CDR3: CASSLGKDTEAFF
D: .; length: 12; J: TRBJ1-2; V: TRBV30; size: .; DNA: TGTGCCTGGATAATTAGAGGGGCTGGCTACACCTTC; CDR3: CAWIIRGAGYTF
D: TRBD1; length: 16; J: TRBJ1-2; V: TRBV7-9; size: .; DNA: TGTGCCAGCAGCTTAGCATCTGGACAGGGGAACTATGGCTACACCTTC; CDR3: CASSLASGQGNYGYTF
D: .; length: 11; J: TRBJ1-1; V: TRBV2; size: .; DNA: TGTGCCAGCAGCCAGGCAACTGAAGCTTTCTTT; CDR3: CASSQATEAFF
D: .; length: 13; J: TRBJ2-7; V: TRBV20-1; size: .; DNA: TGCAGTGCTCAGTCCGGCAACTCCTACGAGCAGTACTTC; CDR3: CSAQSGNSYEQYF
D: TRBD2; length: 13; J: TRBJ2-5; V: TRBV20-1; size: .; DNA: TGCAGTGCTGGGACTAGCGGGGTGGAGACCCAGTACTTC; CDR3: CSAGTSGVETQYF
D: TRBD1; length: 20; J: TRBJ1-1; V: TRBV30; size: .; DNA: TGTGCCTGGAGCTCCGCGGGACAGGGCCCTATCCCGACCATGAACACTGAAGCTTTCTTT; CDR3: CAWSSAGQGPIPTMNTEAFF
D: TRBD1; length: 14; J: TRBJ2-5; V: TRBV28; size: .; DNA: TGTGCCAGCAGTCCGACAGGGCTGGGAGAGACCCAGTACTTC; CDR3: CASSPTGLGETQYF
D: TRBD1; length: 14; J: TRBJ1-2; V: TRBV5-6; size: once; DNA: TGTGCCAGCACAGTCAATCGGGACAGGGGCGGCTACACCTTC; CDR3: CASTVNRDRGGYTF
D: .; length: 16; J: TRBJ1-1; V: TRBV30; size: once; DNA: TGTGCCTGGAGTGATCGCAACGGGAAACCGAACACTGAAGCTTTCTTT; CDR3: CAWSDRNGKPNTEAFF
D: .; length: 20; J: TRBJ2-6; V: TRBV5-4; size: .; DNA: TGTGCCAGCAGCCCCGACAGGACAGATACCTACCCCTCTGGGGCCAACGTCCTGACTTTC; CDR3: CASSPDRTDTYPSGANVLTF
D: .; length: 14; J: TRBJ2-2; V: TRBV7-6; size: once; DNA: TGTGCCAGCAGCCAAACGTGGGTTACCGGGGAGCTGTTTTTT; CDR3: CASSQTWVTGELFF
D: TRBD1; length: 17; J: TRBJ1-1; V: TRBV4-1; size: .; DNA: TGCGCCAGCAGCCAAGGAAGGGCAGGGGGGGTGAACACTGAAGCTTTCTTT; CDR3: CASSQGRAGGVNTEAFF
D: TRBD1; length: 14; J: TRBJ2-3; V: TRBV5-1; size: once; DNA: TGCGCCAGCAGCGTGGACAGGGAAACAGATACGCAGTATTTT; CDR3: CASSVDRETDTQYF
D: .; length: 14; J: TRBJ1-3; V: TRBV29-1; size: .; DNA: TGCAGCGTTGTAGCGGGGTACTCCGGAAACACCATATATTTT; CDR3: CSVVAGYSGNTIYF
D: .; length: 14; J: TRBJ2-1; V: TRBV7-9; size: .; DNA: TGTGCCAGCAGCTTAGGAGCTGAAAACAATGAGCAGTTCTTC; CDR3: CASSLGAENNEQFF
D: .; length: 14; J: TRBJ1-1; V: TRBV27; size: .; DNA: TGTGCCAGCAGTTTTGGGGAGACATTCCCTGAAGCTTTCTTT; CDR3: CASSFGETFPEAFF
D: .; length: 15; J: TRBJ1-1; V: TRBV7-9; size: .; DNA: TGTGCCAGCAGCGATTACGCAGTTTTGAACACTGAAGCTTTCTTT; CDR3: CASSDYAVLNTEAFF
D: .; length: 14; J: TRBJ2-7; V: TRBV6-5; size: .; DNA: TGTGCCAGCAGTTACGACTGGAGGAGAAACGAGCAGTACTTC; CDR3: CASSYDWRRNEQYF
D: TRBD1; length: 13; J: TRBJ2-7; V: TRBV11-2; size: .; DNA: TGTGCCAGCAGCCTCCGACAGGGATCAGGGCAGTACTTC; CDR3: CASSLRQGSGQYF
D: TRBD1; length: 15; J: TRBJ1-4; V: TRBV9; size: .; DNA: TGTGCCAGCAGCGTAGGAGGACAGGAGTACGAAAAACTGTTTTTT; CDR3: CASSVGGQEYEKLFF
D: .; length: 14; J: TRBJ2-1; V: TRBV29-1; size: .; DNA: TGCAGCGTTGAAGACCCCAGCCCGGGGTATGAGCAGTTCTTC; CDR3: CSVEDPSPGYEQFF
D: .; length: 13; J: TRBJ1-2; V: TRBV7-2; size: .; DNA: TGTGCCAGCAGCCCACAATCTAACTATGGCTACACCTTC; CDR3: CASSPQSNYGYTF
D: .; length: 12; J: TRBJ1-1; V: TRBV29-1; size: .; DNA: TGCAGCGCCGCCGTAACGAACACTGAAGCTTTCTTT; CDR3: CSAAVTNTEAFF
D: .; length: 16; J: TRBJ1-3; V: TRBV7-9; size: .; DNA: TGTGCCAGCAGCGCTGGGACGGCGCTCTCTGGAAACACCATATATTTT; CDR3: CASSAGTALSGNTIYF
D: TRBD1; length: 17; J: TRBJ2-3; V: TRBV29-1; size: .; DNA: TGCAGCGTTGTATTACAGGGGGCCCTAACCCTCAGGAATACGCAGTATTTT; CDR3: CSVVLQGALTLRNTQYF
D: TRBD1; length: 15; J: TRBJ2-7; V: TRBV15; size: .; DNA: TGTGCCACCAGCAGAGATGTCGGGACAGGGTCCGAGCAGTACTTC; CDR3: CATSRDVGTGSEQYF
D: .; length: 15; J: TRBJ1-2; V: TRBV27; size: .; DNA: TGTGCCAGCAGTCCTCAACCGGGGGAAATCTATGGCTACACCTTC; CDR3: CASSPQPGEIYGYTF
D: .; length: 13; J: TRBJ2-5; V: TRBV7-9; size: .; DNA: TGTGCCAGCAGCTCCACCTTCCAAGAGACCCAGTACTTC; CDR3: CASSSTFQETQYF
D: .; length: 15; J: TRBJ2-7; V: TRBV2; size: .; DNA: TGTGCCAGCAAGCTTTCGTCGGACACCTCCTACGAGCAGTACTTC; CDR3: CASKLSSDTSYEQYF
D: .; length: 15; J: TRBJ1-5; V: TRBV2; size: once; DNA: TGTGCCAGCAGTGGGGCTATCTCCAGCAATCAGCCCCAGCATTTT; CDR3: CASSGAISSNQPQHF
D: .; length: 15; J: TRBJ1-4; V: TRBV13; size: .; DNA: TGTGCCAGCAGCTCCTCTGGACGGTTTAATGAAAAACTGTTTTTT; CDR3: CASSSSGRFNEKLFF
D: .; length: 14; J: TRBJ2-1; V: TRBV7-9; size: .; DNA: TGTGCCAGCAGCCCCCGAACTGACTACAATGAGCAGTTCTTC; CDR3: CASSPRTDYNEQFF
D: .; length: 14; J: TRBJ2-7; V: TRBV30; size: few; DNA: TGTGCCTGGAGTGTAAATAGCGCCTCCGGCGAGCAGTACTTC; CDR3: CAWSVNSASGEQYF
D: TRBD1; length: 15; J: TRBJ1-2; V: TRBV29-1; size: once; DNA: TGCAGCGTTGAGGGCGACAGGGAGGGGAACTATGGCTACACCTTC; CDR3: CSVEGDREGNYGYTF
D: .; length: 13; J: TRBJ2-5; V: TRBV7-3; size: .; DNA: TGTGCCAGCAGCCAGTTAGCCCAAGAGACCCAGTACTTC; CDR3: CASSQLAQETQYF
D: .; length: 12; J: TRBJ2-7; V: TRBV5-6; size: .; DNA: TGTGCCAGCAGCTTGAACAGCTACGAGCAGTACTTC; CDR3: CASSLNSYEQYF
D: .; length: 13; J: TRBJ1-1; V: TRBV30; size: few; DNA: TGTGCCTGGGAAGTCGCGGGGAACACTGAAGCTTTCTTT; CDR3: CAWEVAGNTEAFF
D: .; length: 14; J: TRBJ1-1; V: TRBV7-9; size: .; DNA: TGTGCCAGCAGCGGGACACCTGCGTCGGATGAAGCTTTCTTT; CDR3: CASSGTPASDEAFF
D: .; length: 13; J: TRBJ2-1; V: TRBV12-3/TRBV12-4; size: .; DNA: TGTGCCAGCAGCTCTGTGGAGGGCGGTGAGCAGTTCTTC; CDR3: CASSSVEGGEQFF
D: TRBD2; length: 14; J: TRBJ2-3; V: TRBV20-1; size: .; DNA: TGCAGTGCCCAAGAAGCGGGACCCACAGATACGCAGTATTTT; CDR3: CSAQEAGPTDTQYF
D: .; length: 11; J: TRBJ1-1; V: TRBV18; size: few; DNA: TGTGCCAGCTCAGGGAACACTGAAGCTTTCTTT; CDR3: CASSGNTEAFF
D: .; length: 15; J: TRBJ1-1; V: TRBV2; size: .; DNA: TGTGCCAGCAGTGAATCGACGACAAGATCAACTGAAGCTTTCTTT; CDR3: CASSESTTRSTEAFF
D: .; length: 14; J: TRBJ1-1; V: TRBV3-1; size: .; DNA: TGTGCCAGCAGCTTACCTGAGGGGACTAGTGAAGCTTTCTTT; CDR3: CASSLPEGTSEAFF
D: TRBD1; length: 14; J: TRBJ1-6; V: TRBV11-2; size: .; DNA: TGTGCCAGCAGCGCCCGGACAGGCTCATCACCCCTCCACTTT; CDR3: CASSARTGSSPLHF
D: .; length: 15; J: TRBJ2-1; V: TRBV15; size: .; DNA: TGTGCCACCAGCAGAGTGGCCAACGTGGGGGATGAGCAGTTCTTC; CDR3: CATSRVANVGDEQFF
D: .; length: 14; J: TRBJ2-7; V: TRBV13; size: .; DNA: TGTGCCAGCAGCTCCACAGGGACTATTTACGAGCAGTACTTC; CDR3: CASSSTGTIYEQYF
D: .; length: 16; J: TRBJ2-2; V: TRBV9; size: .; DNA: TGTGCCAGCAGCGTAGCTGGGATATCGAACACCGGGGAGCTGTTTTTT; CDR3: CASSVAGISNTGELFF
D: .; length: 16; J: TRBJ2-3; V: TRBV6-5; size: .; DNA: TGTGCCAGCAGTTCACAACACAAGCCTAGCACAGATACGCAGTATTTT; CDR3: CASSSQHKPSTDTQYF
D: .; length: 14; J: TRBJ1-5; V: TRBV30; size: .; DNA: TGTGCCTGGAGGACAGGAAATAGCAATCAGCCCCAGCATTTT; CDR3: CAWRTGNSNQPQHF
D: TRBD1; length: 15; J: TRBJ1-5; V: TRBV29-1; size: .; DNA: TGCAGCTCTCACGCCGGGACAGGGGAAGATCAGCCCCAGCATTTT; CDR3: CSSHAGTGEDQPQHF
D: TRBD1; length: 16; J: TRBJ2-2; V: TRBV13; size: once; DNA: TGTGCCAGCAGCGCGCCGGGACAGGGGAACACCGGGGAGCTGTTTTTT; CDR3: CASSAPGQGNTGELFF
D: TRBD2; length: 14; J: TRBJ2-1; V: TRBV30; size: once; DNA: TGTGCCTGGAGTGTGCTAGCGGGGGGGAGGAGGCAGTTCTTC; CDR3: CAWSVLAGGRRQFF
D: .; length: 15; J: TRBJ1-6; V: TRBV9; size: .; DNA: TGTGCCAGCAGTGGTTTTGGGGGAGTTGGATCACCCCTCCACTTT; CDR3: CASSGFGGVGSPLHF
D: .; length: 14; J: TRBJ1-1; V: TRBV30; size: few; DNA: TGTGCCTGGAGGATCCGCCAGGGGAGCACTGAAGCTTTCTTT; CDR3: CAWRIRQGSTEAFF
D: .; length: 11; J: TRBJ2-4; V: TRBV7-3; size: .; DNA: TGTGCCCCTGGAACCGGCGACATTCAGTACTTC; CDR3: CAPGTGDIQYF
D: .; length: 16; J: TRBJ2-3; V: TRBV5-4; size: .; DNA: TGTGCCAGCAGCCCGGGTGGGTTAGCTAGCACAGATACGCAGTATTTT; CDR3: CASSPGGLASTDTQYF